This record covers a single TCR beta chain. The sample comes from a study of T cell responses to AZD1222 COVID-19 vaccine. Assay: immunoSEQ multiplex PCR; the TCRdb copy retains only in-frame clones and omits some. The data hold about 86,000 clones, with 90% observed a single time. Germline lookup yields CDR1 MNHEY and CDR2 SVGAGI. V lost 5 bases and J 0 bases, leaving 10 bases between the germline ends. The CDR3 has 15 residues. J is TRBJ2-2 and V is TRBV6-5; D might be TRBD1 (5 bases). Specimen: peripheral blood, collected on day 0 of AZD1222 vaccination. The TCR sequence derives from an adult in good health. CDR3 loop: CASSTTGSNTGELFF. DNA of the CDR3: TGTGCCAGCAGTACCACAGGTTCGAACACCGGGGAGCTGTTTTTT.